This T cell receptor (beta chain) emerged from a study of cytomegalovirus exposure and HLA in healthy donors. With 60 Vbeta and 13 Jbeta primers, the PCR was carried out. Original methodology: Around 80 million unique TCR beta chains, around 11 million of them shared, were counted by a later analysis. Sequencing used immunoSEQ multiplex PCR; TCRdb keeps in-frame clones, though not all of them. The V and J calls and clone size come from that table; D and trimming were worked out from the DNA. The data show about 140,000 clones, over 60% seen once. With V trimmed by 5 bases and J by 4 bases, 12 bases remained unmatched. Germline V gene lookup returns CDR1 LNHNV and CDR2 YYDKDF (reference sequence). CDR3 length equals 16 residues. The study, taken as a whole, reports: The authors confirmed in vitro that three CMV-associated chains were specific for CMV antigens.

With respect to this clone: Its antigen is undetermined.

The sample consisted of PBMCs. V gene TRBV15 combines with J gene TRBJ1-1; TRBD1 matches 8 bases. The sequence came from a middle-aged man in good health and CMV-seropositive. The CDR3 DNA reads TGTGCCACCAGCGGACACCCCGGACAGGGCGGCACTGAAGCTTTCTTT. Translated, it gives CATSGHPGQGGTEAFF.